This passage covers 32 T cell receptor beta chains from one sample sequenced in a study of early T cells in non-severe SARS-CoV-2 infection. TCRdb re-called the 5' RACE reads through MiXCR, storing one row per CDR3 protein. This sample has some 57,000 distinct CDR3 sequences; about 10% occur once, and the top ten carry 4.5%. The sample comprised whole blood. These receptors all come from an adult who was a healthcare worker with PCR-confirmed SARS-CoV-2 infection or an uninfected control (not recorded which).

The chain combines TRBV18 with TRBJ2-7, with D tentatively TRBD2 (6 bases). The CDR3 is 17 residues long. V lost 2 bases to trimming and J lost 3 bases, with 20 bases between them. Germline CDR1 KGHSH, CDR2 LQKENI. Here the CDR3 reads CASSPSRGIEGGYEQYF. The CDR3 nucleotides read TGTGCCAGCTCACCATCTCGCGGCATAGAGGGAGGCTACGAGCAGTACTTC.

The chain has TRBV7-3 and TRBJ2-3, with D possibly TRBD2 on 6 matching bases. The germline V gene encodes CDR1 SGHTA and CDR2 FQGTGA. The CDR3 sequence is 15 residues long. V lost 6 bases and J 6 bases, leaving 19 bases between the germline ends. The CDR3 loop reads CASSSMAGPWDTQYF. CDR3 nucleotide sequence: TGTGCCAGCAGTTCCATGGCGGGGCCCTGGGATACGCAGTATTTT.

There are a few counts of this clonotype. This chain connects TRBV12-3 or TRBV12-4 to TRBJ2-7; TRBD1 might be the D (6 bases). The ends were cut back, 6 bases at V and 6 bases at J, with 15 bases in the middle. The CDR3 sequence is 13 residues long. In DNA form, the CDR3 reads TGTGCCAGCAGCTCCCTGGGGGCCGGCGAGCAGTACTTC. It encodes CASSSLGAGEQYF.

The chain recombines TRBV4-3 with TRBJ1-1; D call uncertain. Germline V gene sequence: CDR1 LGHNA, CDR2 YSLEER. The CDR3 contains 16 residues. V was cut by 0 bases and J by 6 bases, with 17 bases left in between. This CDR3 reads CASSQDLGRLRPEAFF. The CDR3 bases are TGCGCCAGCAGCCAAGATTTAGGGCGGTTGAGACCTGAAGCTTTCTTT.

This clonotype was seen repeatedly, ten times or more. The CDR3 DNA reads as TGTGCCAGCAGCACTTCCAGGGGAGATACGCAGTATTTT. Its translation is CASSTSRGDTQYF. The chain joins TRBV2 to TRBJ2-3; possible D gene TRBD1, 6 bases. Trimming cost V 6 bases and J 5 bases, with 12 bases left between them. CDR1 SNHLY and CDR2 FYNNEI come from the germline V gene. The CDR3 length is 13 residues.

This clonotype has only a few counts. The rearrangement uses TRBV20-1 and TRBJ1-1; D possibly corresponds to TRBD1 (5 bases). Trimming shortened V by 2 bases and J by 0 bases, and 7 bases separated the two germline ends. The length of the CDR3 is 13 residues. Germline CDR1 reads DFQATT; CDR2 reads SNEGSKA (reference sequence). CDR3 protein: CSARTGVNTEAFF. The CDR3, as DNA: TGCAGTGCTAGAACAGGAGTGAACACTGAAGCTTTCTTT.

This clonotype was detected only a few times. In DNA, the CDR3 is TGCAGTGCTAGAGATCTGCGGGGAAGCACAGATACGCAGTATTTT. Translation gives CSARDLRGSTDTQYF. This chain joins TRBV20-1 and TRBJ2-3, with a tentative D call TRBD2 (6 bases). Trimming pared 0 bases from V and 0 bases from J, leaving 10 bases between. Germline V CDR1 and CDR2: DFQATT, SNEGSKA (reference sequence). The CDR3 runs to 15 residues.

Ten or more counts support this clonotype. The chain combines TRBV5-1 with TRBJ1-6; 9 positions agree with TRBD1. The CDR3 extends over 16 amino acids. The ends lost 0 bases at V and 5 bases at J; junction bases unmatched: 3. Germline CDR1 SGHRS, CDR2 YFSETQ. CDR3 loop: CASSLDGQGNNSPLHF. For the CDR3, the DNA is TGCGCCAGCAGCTTGGACGGACAGGGGAATAATTCACCCCTCCACTTT.

There are a few counts of this clonotype. The chain couples TRBV5-1 to TRBJ2-1; 8 nucleotides line up with TRBD1. Germline loops: CDR1 SGHRS, CDR2 YFSETQ. V shed 2 bases, J shed 0 bases, and the junction held 4 bases outside the gene matches. CDR3 length: 16 residues. In DNA form, the CDR3 reads TGCGCCAGCAGCTTTAGACAGGGGAGCTCCTACAATGAGCAGTTCTTC. It encodes CASSFRQGSSYNEQFF. The whole variable domain, filled in from reference TRBV5-1 and TRBJ2-1, reads KAGVTQTPRYLIKTRGQQVTLSCSPISGHRSVSWYQQTPGQGLQFLFEYFSETQRNKGNFPGRFSGRQFSNSRSEMNVSTLELGDSALYLCASSFRQGSSYNEQFFGPGTRLTVL.

The table lists this clonotype with many counts. The junction departs from the called germline gene at one end, perhaps through a read error. The chain couples TRBV7-9 to TRBJ1-1; 7 bases agree with TRBD1. Germline CDR1 SEHNR, CDR2 FQNEAQ (reference sequence). CDR3 length: 16 residues. The CDR3 here is CASSPTVTGLNTEASF. The CDR3 coding sequence is TGTGCCAGCAGCCCGACCGTGACAGGGCTGAACACTGAAGCTTCCTTT.

The rearrangement uses TRBV11-2 and TRBJ2-7; D possibly corresponds to TRBD1 (5 bases). The germline V gene has CDR1 SGHAT and CDR2 FQNNGV. The CDR3 is 15 residues long. Between the trimmed V and J ends, which lost 1 base and 0 bases, there was a span of 10 bases. As DNA, the CDR3 is TGTGCCAGCAGCTTAGGAGGCCAGGGCTCCTACGAGCAGTACTTC. Residues: CASSLGGQGSYEQYF.

This clonotype was seen repeatedly, ten times or more. The chain couples TRBV18 to TRBJ2-3; no clear D gene. The CDR3 covers 13 residues. Trimming shortened V by 10 bases and J by 1 base, and 12 bases separated the two germline ends. From germline, CDR1 is KGHSH and CDR2 LQKENI. DNA for the CDR3: TGTGCCACCTCGTCCCTCGGCACAGATACGCAGTATTTT. Protein: CATSSLGTDTQYF.

The sample holds many counts of this clonotype. V and J are TRBV4-2 and TRBJ2-7, with a possible D match to TRBD2 (6 bases). V was trimmed by 3 bases and J by 6 bases, leaving 21 bases between them. The CDR3 contains 16 residues. Germline V gene data show CDR1 as LGHNA and CDR2 as YNFKEQ. CDR3 sequence: CASSQLNGGSPSEQYF. CDR3 DNA: TGTGCCAGCAGCCAGCTCAATGGGGGGTCCCCCTCCGAGCAGTACTTC.

This clonotype was seen many times. V and J are TRBV7-9 and TRBJ1-5; the match to TRBD1 covers 8 bases. After removal of 4 bases from V and 6 bases from J, the junction contained 11 bases not matched to a gene. Germline assignment: CDR1 SEHNR and CDR2 FQNEAQ (reference sequence). This CDR3 is 16 amino acids long. The CDR3 loop reads CASSYATGVGSQPQHF. The CDR3, as DNA: TGTGCCAGCAGCTACGCGACAGGGGTTGGCAGTCAGCCCCAGCATTTT.

This clonotype came up many times. This rearrangement joins TRBV19 to TRBJ2-1; 9 nucleotides align to TRBD2. V dropped 4 bases and J dropped 10; count of bases not matched to a gene: 8. The CDR3 is made up of 14 amino acids. The germline V gene encodes CDR1 LNHDA and CDR2 SQIVND (reference sequence). The CDR3 loop is CASSSAGGPWEQFF. CDR3 coding DNA: TGTGCCAGTAGTAGTGCGGGAGGGCCTTGGGAGCAGTTCTTC.

This clonotype was found many times. The chain carries TRBV7-2 and TRBJ2-3; 9 positions agree with TRBD2. Germline loops: CDR1 SGHTA, CDR2 FQGNSA. V shed 2 bases and J 4 bases; nucleotides not matched to a gene: 10. The CDR3 contains 17 residues. In DNA, the CDR3 is TGTGCCAGCAGCTTAAAGGTGGCGCTAGCGGGATCAGATACGCAGTATTTT. It specifies CASSLKVALAGSDTQYF.

This clonotype was observed at least ten times. The CDR3 loop is CASSRDYYNEQFF. The CDR3 bases are TGTGCCAGTAGCCGGGACTACTACAATGAGCAGTTCTTC. This rearrangement joins TRBV19 to TRBJ2-1, with 7 bases aligning to TRBD2. Germline CDR1 reads LNHDA; CDR2 reads SQIVND (reference sequence). Trimming cost V 6 bases and J 3 bases; bases outside gene matches: 2. The CDR3 sequence is 13 residues long. Full variable domain (rest looked up from reference TRBV19 and TRBJ2-1): DGGITQSPKYLFRKEGQNVTLSCEQNLNHDAMYWYRQDPGQGLRLIYYSQIVNDFQKGDIAEGYSVSREKKESFPLTVTSAQKNPTAFYLCASSRDYYNEQFFGPGTRLTVL.

This clonotype was recorded many times. This rearrangement joins TRBV11-3 to TRBJ1-1; unclear D gene. Germline V CDR1 and CDR2: SGHNT, YENEEA. Trimming stripped 4 bases from V and 2 bases from J, with 14 bases between. This CDR3 is 15 amino acids long. CDR3 nucleotide sequence: TGTGCCAGCAGCTCCCCGGCAGAGACTAACACTGAAGCTTTCTTT. Its translation is CASSSPAETNTEAFF.

This clonotype occurred a few times. V gene TRBV11-2 combines with J gene TRBJ1-6, with a tentative D call TRBD1 (5 bases). V lost 0 bases to trimming and J lost 8 bases, with 11 bases between them. The CDR3 loop spans 15 amino acids. Germline V gene lookup returns CDR1 SGHAT and CDR2 FQNNGV. CDR3 sequence: CASSLERWGDSPLHF. CDR3 DNA: TGTGCCAGCAGCTTAGAACGCTGGGGGGATTCACCCCTCCACTTT.

To note about this clonotype: A much larger clone is a single base away; this may be a read error. The chain has TRBV20-1 and TRBJ2-2, with a weak D call TRBD2 (5 bases). The V end was cut by 2 bases, the J end by 4 bases, with 11 bases between. This CDR3 is 14 amino acids long. CDR1 is DFQATT and CDR2 is SNEGSKA in the germline V gene (reference sequence). The CDR3 sequence: CSARQREFTGELFF. The CDR3 nucleotides are TGCAGTGCTAGACAAAGGGAGTTCACCGGGGAGCTGTTTTTT.

This clonotype was seen ten or more times. The chain employs TRBV29-1 and TRBJ2-5; D may be TRBD1 (6 bases). Germline-derived CDR1 and CDR2 are SQVTM and ANQGSEA. Trimming left V 2 bases short and J 9 bases short, with 13 bases between. The CDR3 has 12 amino acids. CDR3 DNA sequence: TGCAGCGTTGAACTTACAGGGTCGGCCCAGTACTTC. Its protein product is CSVELTGSAQYF.

There are many counts of this clonotype. CDR3 sequence (DNA): TGTGCCAGCAGCCCAAGGGGACTTACCTCCTACGAGCAGTACTTC. This translates into CASSPRGLTSYEQYF. This chain links TRBV5-6 with TRBJ2-7, with D tentatively TRBD2 (6 bases). With 4 bases removed from V and 0 bases from J, the gap between germline ends came to 14 bases. This CDR3 is 15 amino acids long. Germline V CDR1 and CDR2: SGHDT, YYEEEE.

This clonotype was recorded at least ten times. The chain links TRBV29-1 to TRBJ1-4; D is uncertain. V was cut by 6 bases and J by 5 bases, with 13 bases left in between. Germline-derived CDR1 and CDR2 are SQVTM and ANQGSEA. The CDR3 extends over 13 amino acids. The CDR3 bases are TGCAGCGTGGCCCGCGGGGTGAATGAAAAACTGTTTTTT. It yields the protein CSVARGVNEKLFF.

The chain joins TRBV28 to TRBJ2-5; 9 bases line up with TRBD2. The CDR3 consists of 16 residues. Germline V CDR1 and CDR2: MDHEN, SYDVKM. The ends lost 2 bases at V and 1 base at J; junction bases unmatched: 5. The chain's CDR3 is CASSLAAGGGQETQYF. For the CDR3, the DNA is TGTGCCAGCAGTTTAGCCGCGGGAGGGGGCCAAGAGACCCAGTACTTC.

This clonotype was observed a few times. The rearrangement uses TRBV20-1 and TRBJ2-4; D is unclear. The CDR3 spans 13 residues. CDR1 DFQATT and CDR2 SNEGSKA come from the germline V gene (reference sequence). Trimming shortened V by 5 bases and J by 0 bases, and 8 bases separated the two germline ends. As DNA, the CDR3 is TGCAGTGCTCCGTCGGGAGCCAAAAACATTCAGTACTTC. Protein product: CSAPSGAKNIQYF.

This clonotype has ten or more counts. The rearrangement uses TRBV6-5 and TRBJ2-6, with D perhaps given as TRBD1 or TRBD2 (6 bases each). CDR3 length: 17 residues. V lost 7 bases, J lost 0 bases, and 16 bases lay in between. Germline V gene lookup returns CDR1 MNHEY and CDR2 SVGAGI. The CDR3 here is CASTGKEGVSGANVLTF. In nucleotides, the CDR3 is TGTGCCAGCACCGGGAAGGAGGGGGTCTCTGGGGCCAACGTCCTGACTTTC.

V gene TRBV6-5 combines with J gene TRBJ2-7, with TRBD1 as a possible D gene (5 bases). In germline, CDR1 is MNHEY, CDR2 SVGAGI. CDR3 size: 14 residues. V shed 2 bases and J shed 3 bases, with 11 bases lying between them. The CDR3 here is CASSYGQGFYEQYF. CDR3 DNA: TGTGCCAGCAGTTACGGGCAGGGCTTCTACGAGCAGTACTTC.

There are many counts of this clonotype. The rearrangement links TRBV10-3 to TRBJ2-7; the D gene is possibly TRBD2 (6 bases). V lost 6 bases to trimming and J lost 7 bases, with 22 bases between them. CDR1 is ENHRY and CDR2 is SYGVKD in the germline V gene. The CDR3 loop spans 15 amino acids. The DNA of the CDR3 is TGTGCCATCAGGGACTCCGGGGCTGGAGGGAATGAGCAGTACTTC. Translated: CAIRDSGAGGNEQYF.

This clonotype has more than one count but fewer than ten. The chain uses TRBV5-1 and TRBJ1-3; D is uncertain. Per germline, CDR1 SGHRS and CDR2 YFSETQ. This CDR3 contains 13 residues. V lost 1 base, J lost 2 bases, and 4 bases lay in between. In DNA, the CDR3 is TGCGCCAGCAGCTTGTCTCCTGGAAACACCATATATTTT. Amino acids: CASSLSPGNTIYF.

This clonotype was counted many times. This chain joins TRBV21-1 and TRBJ2-7. TRBV21-1 is listed as a pseudogene. This CDR3 comprises 20 residues. The CDR3 sequence: CASSKAERKQIKSSSYEQYF. The CDR3 coding sequence is TGTGCCAGCAGCAAAGCGGAAAGAAAACAAATAAAATCCAGCTCCTACGAGCAGTACTTC.

The rearrangement links TRBV3-1 to TRBJ1-1; no clear D gene. Germline loops: CDR1 LGHDT, CDR2 YNNKEL (reference sequence). This CDR3 contains 13 residues. The V and J ends lost 6 bases and 1 base respectively, with 9 bases between them. CDR3 DNA: TGTGCCAGCAGGGCTCTACCGAACACTGAAGCTTTCTTT. Translating it yields CASRALPNTEAFF.

In this sample, this clonotype turned up many times. V is TRBV9 and J is TRBJ1-1, with a possible D match to TRBD1 (6 bases). This CDR3 comprises 14 residues. Germline values: CDR1 SGDLS, CDR2 YYNGEE. V lost 4 bases and J lost 5, with 15 bases in between. CDR3 loop: CASSNAGDWTEAFF. CDR3 nucleotides: TGTGCCAGCAGCAATGCAGGGGATTGGACTGAAGCTTTCTTT. The full variable domain, rest sourced from reference TRBV9 and TRBJ1-1, is DSGVTQTPKHLITATGQRVTLRCSPRSGDLSVYWYQQSLDQGLQFLIQYYNGEERAKGNILERFSAQQFPDLHSELNLSSLELGDSALYFCASSNAGDWTEAFFGQGTRLTVV.